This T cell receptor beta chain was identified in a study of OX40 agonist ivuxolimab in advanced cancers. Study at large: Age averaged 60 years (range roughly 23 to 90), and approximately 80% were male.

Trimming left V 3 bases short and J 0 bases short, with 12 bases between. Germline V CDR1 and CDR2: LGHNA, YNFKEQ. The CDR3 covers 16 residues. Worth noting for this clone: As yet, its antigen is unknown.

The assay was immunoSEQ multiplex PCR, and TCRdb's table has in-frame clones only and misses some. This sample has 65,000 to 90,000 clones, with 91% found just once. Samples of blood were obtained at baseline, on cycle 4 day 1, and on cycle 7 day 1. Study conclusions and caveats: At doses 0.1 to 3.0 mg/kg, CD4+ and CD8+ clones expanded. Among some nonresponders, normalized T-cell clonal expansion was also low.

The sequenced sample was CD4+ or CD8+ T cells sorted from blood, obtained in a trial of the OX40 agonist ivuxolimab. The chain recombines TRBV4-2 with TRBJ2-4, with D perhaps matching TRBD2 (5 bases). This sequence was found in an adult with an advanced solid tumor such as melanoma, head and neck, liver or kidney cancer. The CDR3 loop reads CASSQTNWVAKNIQYF. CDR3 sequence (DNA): TGTGCCAGCAGCCAGACTAACTGGGTAGCCAAAAACATTCAGTACTTC.